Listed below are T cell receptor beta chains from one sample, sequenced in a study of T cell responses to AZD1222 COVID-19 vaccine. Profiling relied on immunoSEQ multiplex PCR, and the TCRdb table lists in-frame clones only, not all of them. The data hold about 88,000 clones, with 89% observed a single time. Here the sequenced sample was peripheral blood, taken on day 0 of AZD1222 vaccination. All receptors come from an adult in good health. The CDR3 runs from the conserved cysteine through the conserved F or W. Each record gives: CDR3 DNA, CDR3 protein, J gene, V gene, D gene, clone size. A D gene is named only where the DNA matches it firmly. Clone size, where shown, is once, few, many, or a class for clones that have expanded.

DNA: TGTGCCAGCGTCCGGCGGGAGGGTGGCAATGAGCAGTTCTTC
CDR3: CASVRREGGNEQFF
J: TRBJ2-1
V: TRBV2
D: TRBD2
size: -

DNA: TGCGCCAGCAGTCAACAAAGACAGTCAACTAATGAAAAACTGTTTTTT
CDR3: CASSQQRQSTNEKLFF
J: TRBJ1-4
V: TRBV23-1
D: -
size: -

DNA: TGTGCCAGCAGTTCACAGGGTGGCACTGAAGCTTTCTTT
CDR3: CASSSQGGTEAFF
J: TRBJ1-1
V: TRBV6-5
D: -
size: -

DNA: TGTGCCAGCAGTTTGATGGGACCCAGCTCCTACGAGCAGTACTTC
CDR3: CASSLMGPSSYEQYF
J: TRBJ2-7
V: TRBV27
D: -
size: -

DNA: TGTGCCAGCTCACCTTTGGACAGGGGCTATGGCTACACCTTC
CDR3: CASSPLDRGYGYTF
J: TRBJ1-2
V: TRBV18
D: TRBD1
size: -

DNA: TGCGCCAGCAGCTTGACGGGGGGTAGAGTCAATGAGCAGTTCTTC
CDR3: CASSLTGGRVNEQFF
J: TRBJ2-1
V: TRBV5-1
D: TRBD2
size: -

DNA: TGTGCCAGTAGACCGAGACCGGGACAGGGGGTCGTCACCTATAATTCACCCCTCCACTTT
CDR3: CASRPRPGQGVVTYNSPLHF
J: TRBJ1-6
V: TRBV19
D: TRBD1
size: once

DNA: TGCGCCAGCAGCTCTATGGAGGGCTCCGCACGGAGCGGGGAGCTGTTTTTT
CDR3: CASSSMEGSARSGELFF
J: TRBJ2-2
V: TRBV5-1
D: -
size: -

DNA: TGTGCCACCCGGACAGATTCCTACGAGCAGTACTTC
CDR3: CATRTDSYEQYF
J: TRBJ2-7
V: TRBV6-5
D: -
size: once

DNA: TGTGCCATCAGTGAGACTGGACTAGCGGGGGTAAACGAGCAGTACTTC
CDR3: CAISETGLAGVNEQYF
J: TRBJ2-7
V: TRBV10-3
D: TRBD2
size: -

DNA: TGTGCCAGCAGCCATAGCGGGAGAGCATCCTACAATGAGCAGTTCTTC
CDR3: CASSHSGRASYNEQFF
J: TRBJ2-1
V: TRBV5-4
D: TRBD2
size: -

DNA: TGTGCCAGCAGCACCTTGACAGGGTTAGGCACTGAAGCTTTCTTT
CDR3: CASSTLTGLGTEAFF
J: TRBJ1-1
V: TRBV7-2
D: TRBD1
size: -

DNA: TGCGCCAGCAGATCCGGACAGGGAAACACTGAAGCTTTCTTT
CDR3: CASRSGQGNTEAFF
J: TRBJ1-1
V: TRBV5-1
D: TRBD1
size: once

DNA: TGCAGTGCTAGTACAGGGGGAAACGGGCAGCCCCAGCATTTT
CDR3: CSASTGGNGQPQHF
J: TRBJ1-5
V: TRBV20-1
D: TRBD1
size: -

DNA: TGTGCCAGCAGTACCTATCCCCGGGACAGGGGGCAGCCCCAGCATTTT
CDR3: CASSTYPRDRGQPQHF
J: TRBJ1-5
V: TRBV6-2/TRBV6-3
D: TRBD1
size: once

DNA: TGTGCCTGGAGTGTACCGGGGCCCCATGAGCAGTTCTTC
CDR3: CAWSVPGPHEQFF
J: TRBJ2-1
V: TRBV30
D: -
size: -

DNA: TGTGCCAGCAGTCCGACAGGGTCCTACGAGCAGTACTTC
CDR3: CASSPTGSYEQYF
J: TRBJ2-7
V: TRBV12-3/TRBV12-4
D: TRBD1
size: -

DNA: TGTGCCAGCAGCTTCAGTGCGGAAGGGACCACAGATACGCAGTATTTT
CDR3: CASSFSAEGTTDTQYF
J: TRBJ2-3
V: TRBV7-6
D: -
size: -

DNA: TGTGCCAGCAGTTTATCGTCAGGGAGAGGTGGTGAAGCTTTCTTT
CDR3: CASSLSSGRGGEAFF
J: TRBJ1-1
V: TRBV27
D: -
size: once

DNA: TGTGCCAGCAGCGTGGGGGGTCTGGCTAGCACAGATACGCAGTATTTT
CDR3: CASSVGGLASTDTQYF
J: TRBJ2-3
V: TRBV9
D: -
size: -

DNA: TGTGCCTGGATGTTATCGCTTTTGGGGACAGGGGGAAATTCACCCCTCCACTTT
CDR3: CAWMLSLLGTGGNSPLHF
J: TRBJ1-6
V: TRBV30
D: TRBD1
size: -

DNA: TGTGCCAGCAGCCAAGGAGGGGGTACTGGGGCCAACGTCCTGACTTTC
CDR3: CASSQGGGTGANVLTF
J: TRBJ2-6
V: TRBV4-2
D: -
size: -

DNA: TGTGCCACCAGCAAATGGCAGAACACTGAAGCTTTCTTT
CDR3: CATSKWQNTEAFF
J: TRBJ1-1
V: TRBV15
D: -
size: -

DNA: TGCGCCAGTCGCGGGGGGCTGGGTCAGCCCCAGCATTTT
CDR3: CASRGGLGQPQHF
J: TRBJ1-5
V: TRBV10-2
D: -
size: -

DNA: TGTGCCAGCAGCTTGCTGGGACTAGGGAGCACAGATACGCAGTATTTT
CDR3: CASSLLGLGSTDTQYF
J: TRBJ2-3
V: TRBV5-6
D: TRBD2
size: few

DNA: TGTGCCAGCAGCCAGGGACAGGGAGTCGATCAGCCCCAGCATTTT
CDR3: CASSQGQGVDQPQHF
J: TRBJ1-5
V: TRBV6-6
D: TRBD1
size: -

DNA: TGTGCCAGCAGCCTCTTTTTTGGAGCTGACTATGGCTACACCTTC
CDR3: CASSLFFGADYGYTF
J: TRBJ1-2
V: TRBV7-9
D: -
size: -

DNA: TGTGCCAGCAGCCAAGATGTGGCAGGCTACCAAGAGACCCAGTACTTC
CDR3: CASSQDVAGYQETQYF
J: TRBJ2-5
V: TRBV4-2
D: -
size: -

DNA: TGTGCCAGCTCACAGAAAGGACAGGGTATGAACTATGGCTACACCTTC
CDR3: CASSQKGQGMNYGYTF
J: TRBJ1-2
V: TRBV18
D: TRBD1
size: -

DNA: TGTGCCAGCAATCGCCCGGGACGTGAAAAACTGTTTTTT
CDR3: CASNRPGREKLFF
J: TRBJ1-4
V: TRBV6-5
D: -
size: -

DNA: TGTGCCAGCAGTCTCCCGGCAGGTATGGCCTCCTACGAGCAGTACTTC
CDR3: CASSLPAGMASYEQYF
J: TRBJ2-7
V: TRBV6-2/TRBV6-3
D: -
size: -

DNA: TGTGCCAGCAGCAGCCGGGTTGAGGAAGCGACCCAGTACTTC
CDR3: CASSSRVEEATQYF
J: TRBJ2-5
V: TRBV5-4
D: -
size: -

DNA: TGTGCCAGCAGGATCCGTGCTCAGGAGAACAATGAGCAGTTCTTC
CDR3: CASRIRAQENNEQFF
J: TRBJ2-1
V: TRBV11-2
D: -
size: -

DNA: TGTGCCAGCAGCTTAGTACGTCTCGATTACACAGATACGCAGTATTTT
CDR3: CASSLVRLDYTDTQYF
J: TRBJ2-3
V: TRBV7-9
D: -
size: -

DNA: TGTGCCAGCAGTTCAGGGACAAAAACTGAAGCTTTCTTT
CDR3: CASSSGTKTEAFF
J: TRBJ1-1
V: TRBV9
D: -
size: few

DNA: TGTTATTCAAGACGGGACAAGAATAACTATGGCTACACCTTC
CDR3: CYSRRDKNNYGYTF
J: TRBJ1-2
V: TRBV2
D: -
size: -

DNA: TGTGCCAGCAGCCAAGCAGCGCCAGGGCAGCCCCAGCATTTT
CDR3: CASSQAAPGQPQHF
J: TRBJ1-5
V: TRBV3-1/TRBV3-2
D: -
size: -